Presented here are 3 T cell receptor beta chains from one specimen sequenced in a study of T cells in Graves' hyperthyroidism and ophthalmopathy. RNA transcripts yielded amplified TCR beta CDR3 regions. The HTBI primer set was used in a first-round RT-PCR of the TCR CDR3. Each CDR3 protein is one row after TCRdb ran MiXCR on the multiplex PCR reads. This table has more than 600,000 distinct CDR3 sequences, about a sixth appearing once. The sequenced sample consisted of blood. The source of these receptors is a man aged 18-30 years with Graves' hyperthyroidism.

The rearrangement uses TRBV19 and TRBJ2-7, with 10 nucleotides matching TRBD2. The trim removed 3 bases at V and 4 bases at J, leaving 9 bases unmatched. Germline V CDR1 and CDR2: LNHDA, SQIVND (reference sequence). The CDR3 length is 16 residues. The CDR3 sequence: CASSMPGLAGEYEQYF. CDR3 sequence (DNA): TGTGCCAGTAGTATGCCCGGGCTAGCGGGGGAGTACGAGCAGTACTTC.

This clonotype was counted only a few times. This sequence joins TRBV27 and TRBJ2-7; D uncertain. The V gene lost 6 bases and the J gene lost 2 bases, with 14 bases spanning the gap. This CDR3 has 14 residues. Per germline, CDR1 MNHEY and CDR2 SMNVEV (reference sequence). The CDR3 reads CASSPTGPAYEQYF. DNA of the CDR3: TGTGCCAGCAGCCCCACCGGGCCCGCCTACGAGCAGTACTTC.

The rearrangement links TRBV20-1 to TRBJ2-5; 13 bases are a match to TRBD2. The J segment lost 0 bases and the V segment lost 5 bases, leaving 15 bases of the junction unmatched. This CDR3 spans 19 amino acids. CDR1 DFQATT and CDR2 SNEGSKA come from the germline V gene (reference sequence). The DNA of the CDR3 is TGCAGTGCTCCGCTACTAGCGGGAGGGGAGAGGGGGTACCAAGAGACCCAGTACTTC. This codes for CSAPLLAGGERGYQETQYF.